The 5 T cell receptor beta chains below were found in one sample sequenced in a study of blood T cell repertoires in COVID-19. Assay: immunoSEQ multiplex PCR; the TCRdb copy retains only in-frame clones and omits some. The sample lists approximately 120,000 clones; 85% to 90% were seen once. Input material: peripheral blood. All receptors come from a human donor in a cohort sampled during active COVID-19.

The V call is TRBV9, the J call TRBJ2-7, with 9 bases lining up with TRBD1. The ends lost 0 bases at V and 2 bases at J; junction bases unmatched: 3. The CDR3 loop spans 15 amino acids. Per the germline V gene, CDR1 is SGDLS and CDR2 is YYNGEE. DNA of the CDR3: TGTGCCAGCAGCGTAGATGGACAGGGGACCTACGAGCAGTACTTC. Translation: CASSVDGQGTYEQYF.

The chain couples TRBV7-9 to TRBJ2-7, with 8 bases that match TRBD2. After removal of 5 bases from V and 3 bases from J, the junction contained 3 bases not matched to a gene. The length of the CDR3 is 13 residues. Per the germline V gene, CDR1 is SEHNR and CDR2 is FQNEAQ (reference sequence). Here the CDR3 reads CASSAGGYYEQYF. The CDR3, as DNA: TGTGCCAGCAGCGCGGGGGGCTACTACGAGCAGTACTTC.

The chain uses TRBV4-2 and TRBJ2-3; possible D gene TRBD1, 5 bases. Trimming took 0 bases from V and 8 from J, leaving 24 bases between them. The CDR3 runs to 18 residues. Germline lookup yields CDR1 LGHNA and CDR2 YNFKEQ. The CDR3 loop reads CASSQDSFRLLTQGTQYF. The CDR3 DNA reads TGTGCCAGCAGCCAAGATTCATTCAGGCTCCTCACTCAGGGTACGCAGTATTTT.

The gene calls are TRBV3-1 (or the pseudogene TRBV3-2) and TRBJ1-2, with a tentative D call TRBD1 (6 bases). Germline assignment: CDR1 LGHDT and CDR2 YNNKEL (reference sequence). V lost 5 bases, J lost 6 bases, and 22 bases lay in between. The CDR3 runs 16 residues. The CDR3 nucleotides are TGTGCCAGCAGCGCCCGGGGGGGCCTTGGTATAGATGGCTACACCTTC. Translated: CASSARGGLGIDGYTF.

This chain uses TRBV4-1 with TRBJ2-5; 10 nucleotides agree with TRBD2. This CDR3 spans 15 amino acids. Germline V CDR1 and CDR2: MGHRA, YSYEKL. V lost 0 bases and J lost 5; bases outside the gene matches: 3. The chain's CDR3 is CASSQDGTSDETQYF. The CDR3 region has the DNA TGCGCCAGCAGCCAAGATGGGACTAGCGATGAGACCCAGTACTTC.